The clone carrying this T cell receptor (beta chain) was counted many times. The CDR3 has 13 amino acids. V was clipped by 3 bases and J by 6 bases, with 11 bases between them. Germline V CDR1 and CDR2: LNHDA, SQIVND (reference sequence). TCRdb itself ran the PCR reads through MiXCR, one entry per CDR3 protein. The sample holds 19,000 or so distinct CDR3 sequences; under 40% are singletons and the top ten take approximately 6.3%. The data were obtained in a study of tumor-infiltrating lymphocytes in oesophageal squamous cell carcinoma. The chain joins TRBV19 to TRBJ1-2, with D unresolved. The receptor comes from a male donor with esophageal squamous cell carcinoma. Sequences were obtained from blood. CDR3 sequence reads: CASSMTNLNGYTF. The DNA of the CDR3 is TGTGCCAGTAGTATGACCAATTTGAATGGCTACACCTTC.